The next 19 T cell receptor beta chains were all read from a single sample in a study of T cell responses to AZD1222 COVID-19 vaccine. Only in-frame clones appear in the TCRdb table, and some are missing; sequencing was by immunoSEQ multiplex PCR. The sample consists of about 120,000 clones, about 88% of them appearing once. The source material was peripheral blood, sampled on day 0 of AZD1222 vaccination. Receptors originate from an adult in good health.

This rearrangement joins TRBV6-5 to TRBJ2-1; D may be TRBD2 (6 bases). CDR1 is MNHEY and CDR2 is SVGAGI in the germline V gene. The V and J ends lost 6 bases and 0 bases respectively, with 9 bases between them. The CDR3 consists of 14 residues. The DNA for the CDR3 is TGTGCCAGCAGACATAGCGGCTCCTACAATGAGCAGTTCTTC. As protein: CASRHSGSYNEQFF.

The V and J genes are TRBV6-5 and TRBJ1-1; a possible D gene is TRBD1 (5 bases). The CDR3 is made up of 15 amino acids. Germline CDR1 and CDR2: MNHEY and SVGAGI. V was cut by 4 bases and J by 0 bases, with 12 bases left in between. This chain's CDR3 is CASSFPGPMNTEAFF. CDR3 sequence (DNA): TGTGCCAGCAGTTTCCCGGGGCCTATGAACACTGAAGCTTTCTTT.

The rearrangement uses TRBV4-1 and TRBJ2-7, with no clear D. Germline V CDR1 and CDR2: MGHRA, YSYEKL. V dropped 2 bases and J dropped 6 bases, with 17 bases sitting between them. The CDR3 length is 15 residues. The CDR3, as DNA: TGCGCCAGCAGCCAAAATTGGGGTCAAAACGTCGAGCAGTACTTC. Amino acid sequence: CASSQNWGQNVEQYF.

The chain joins TRBV5-1 to TRBJ2-3, with a weak D call TRBD2 (7 bases). The germline V and J ends were trimmed by 1 base and 2 bases, with 11 bases remaining between them. Germline CDR1 and CDR2: SGHRS and YFSETQ. There are 15 residues in the CDR3. The CDR3: CASSLRGGYTDTQYF. DNA of the CDR3: TGCGCCAGCAGCTTGAGGGGGGGCTACACAGATACGCAGTATTTT.

The genes are TRBV4-1 and TRBJ1-5, with TRBD1 matching 9 bases. Trimming removed 2 bases from V and 2 bases from J; junction bases left unmatched: 7. The CDR3 covers 17 residues. Per germline, CDR1 MGHRA and CDR2 YSYEKL. The CDR3 region has the DNA TGCGCCAGCAGCCAACCAACAGGGGGCAAAGGCAATCAGCCCCAGCATTTT. Translation gives CASSQPTGGKGNQPQHF.

This chain uses TRBV5-1 with TRBJ2-4; D is perhaps TRBD1 or TRBD2 (5 bases each). V was cut by 1 base and J by 7 bases, with 15 bases left in between. This CDR3 spans 15 amino acids. In germline, CDR1 is SGHRS, CDR2 YFSETQ. The CDR3 spells CASSLTTGTGNIQYF. CDR3 DNA sequence: TGCGCCAGCAGCTTGACTACCGGGACGGGGAACATTCAGTACTTC.

The J gene is TRBJ2-4, the V gene TRBV6-2 or TRBV6-3; D is uncertain. Germline V gene data show CDR1 as MNHEY and CDR2 as SVGEGT. The CDR3 sequence is 13 residues long. The V end was cut by 6 bases, the J end by 1 base, with 7 bases between. The CDR3 region is CASSPRAKNIQYF. CDR3 DNA sequence: TGTGCCAGCAGCCCTCGTGCCAAAAACATTCAGTACTTC.

The rearrangement uses TRBV5-8 and TRBJ2-3; TRBD1 is a possible D gene (5 bases). V was cut by 2 bases and J by 3 bases, with 7 bases left in between. Germline CDR1 is SGHTS and CDR2 is YDEGEE. The CDR3 runs to 13 residues. The CDR3 sequence is CASSLPGTDTQYF. The DNA for the CDR3 is TGTGCCAGCAGCTTACCAGGGACAGATACGCAGTATTTT.

The genes are TRBV5-1 and TRBJ1-2; a weak D match, TRBD1 (5 bases). The length of the CDR3 is 13 residues. Deletions cut 4 bases from V and 3 bases from J, with 10 bases between. Germline-derived CDR1 and CDR2 are SGHRS and YFSETQ. CDR3 loop: CASSPGGDYGYTF. The CDR3 nucleotides read TGCGCCAGCAGCCCCGGAGGGGACTATGGCTACACCTTC.

The chain carries TRBV12-3 or TRBV12-4 and TRBJ1-2, with 8 nucleotides matching TRBD1. V dropped 7 bases and J dropped 5; count of bases not matched to a gene: 3. The CDR3 consists of 12 residues. The CDR3 bases are TGTGCCAGCACAGGGGGCGCTTATGGCTACACCTTC. It codes for CASTGGAYGYTF.

J is TRBJ1-2 and V is TRBV28; possibly TRBD1 for D (5 bases). V was trimmed by 3 bases and J by 5 bases, leaving 25 bases between them. The CDR3 covers 18 residues. Germline loops: CDR1 MDHEN, CDR2 SYDVKM. CDR3 nucleotides: TGTGCCAGCAGTTTCGTTTCGGCAGCATGGGGGTTGAGGTATGGCTACACCTTC. This gives the protein CASSFVSAAWGLRYGYTF.

This clone was detected a few times. The chain is built from TRBV6-5 and TRBJ1-1; possibly TRBD1 for D (6 bases). The ends were cut back, 7 bases at V and 0 bases at J, with 12 bases in the middle. CDR1 and CDR2 (germline): MNHEY, SVGAGI. The CDR3 is made up of 14 amino acids. The CDR3, as DNA: TGTGCCAGCATTAGGACAGATCTGAACACTGAAGCTTTCTTT. This encodes CASIRTDLNTEAFF.

The chain employs TRBV18 and TRBJ1-2; D is unclear. Trimming removed 1 base from V and 0 bases from J, with 18 bases in between. This CDR3 comprises 18 residues. CDR1 and CDR2 (germline): KGHSH, LQKENI. CDR3 region: CASSPLDEARATNYGYTF. The CDR3 coding sequence is TGTGCCAGCTCACCACTGGACGAGGCACGGGCTACTAACTATGGCTACACCTTC.

The chain carries TRBV18 and TRBJ2-7; D is perhaps TRBD1 or TRBD2 (5 bases each). CDR3 length: 14 amino acids. V was clipped by 4 bases and J by 3 bases, with 13 bases between them. Germline V gene lookup returns CDR1 KGHSH and CDR2 LQKENI. The CDR3 reads CASSQTGLYYEQYF. Written as DNA, the CDR3 is TGTGCCAGCTCACAAACGGGGCTCTACTACGAGCAGTACTTC.

V is TRBV3-1 (or the pseudogene TRBV3-2) and J is TRBJ1-2; no definite D call. Germline-derived CDR1 and CDR2 are LGHDT and YNNKEL (reference sequence). This CDR3 spans 17 amino acids. The germline V and J ends were trimmed by 0 bases and 0 bases, with 14 bases remaining between them. The DNA for the CDR3 is TGTGCCAGCAGCCAAGATTATTTCGTTGAGCCTAACTATGGCTACACCTTC. This codes for CASSQDYFVEPNYGYTF.

V gene TRBV6-4 combines with J gene TRBJ2-1; a possible D gene is TRBD2 (6 bases). From germline, CDR1 is MRHNA and CDR2 SNTAGT. The CDR3 is 13 residues long. V shed 5 bases and J shed 8 bases, with 13 bases lying between them. The CDR3 spells CASSRDFGDEQFF. CDR3 sequence (DNA): TGTGCCAGCAGTCGGGACTTCGGGGATGAGCAGTTCTTC.

V gene TRBV6-2 or TRBV6-3 combines with J gene TRBJ1-2; weak D call: TRBD1 (5 bases). The CDR3 is made up of 11 amino acids. Per the germline V gene, CDR1 is MNHEY and CDR2 is SVGEGT. V lost 5 bases and J lost 8, with 9 bases in between. Written as DNA, the CDR3 is TGTGCCAGCAGTCGGGACGGCGGCTACACCTTC. As protein: CASSRDGGYTF.

The chain links TRBV6-5 to TRBJ2-3; unclear D gene. The CDR3 sequence is 16 residues long. Germline V gene lookup returns CDR1 MNHEY and CDR2 SVGAGI. V shed 2 bases and J shed 0 bases, with 12 bases lying between them. In nucleotides, the CDR3 is TGTGCCAGCAGTTACGGGCCAGCGATAAGCACAGATACGCAGTATTTT. Protein sequence: CASSYGPAISTDTQYF.

A single count supports this clone. The chain is built from TRBV14 and TRBJ2-3, with D unresolved. This CDR3 is built from 15 residues. V lost 1 base, J lost 0 bases, and 8 bases lay in between. Per the germline V gene, CDR1 is SGHDN and CDR2 is FVKESK. CDR3 sequence reads: CASSQVFTSTDTQYF. In DNA form, the CDR3 reads TGTGCCAGCAGCCAAGTTTTCACTAGCACAGATACGCAGTATTTT.